This TCR beta chain was identified during a study of T cells in narcolepsy (dated by TCRdb to the late 2010s). In terms of the full investigation: The study enrolled patients with narcolepsy type 1 or type 2 (NT1, NT2) together with healthy control donors. The study used TCR Vbeta sequencing to track clonotypes in blood and CSF while looking for autoreactive T cells in narcolepsy patients that target self-antigens of hypocretin neurons (hypocretin, TRIB2).

Concerning this clone: Its target antigen remains unknown. Nothing much larger sits one base from this clone, and base qualities are not available.

Library method: the immunoSEQ multiplex PCR assay. The table comes from immuneACCESS by way of TCRdb, which keeps in-frame sequences with V and J called. Part of the clones is missing from these tables; in studies checked, under half for an unresolved V gene and the rest for unknown reasons. The sample table records tens of thousands of clones; approximately 85% of these occur just once. The top ten clones comprise approximately 1.6% of the sample. For TCR Vbeta sequencing, memory CD4+ T cells were sorted ex vivo from the peripheral blood of narcolepsy patients and healthy controls. General findings and caveats noted by the study authors: According to the report, autoreactive clonotypes were detected serially in the blood of the same patients and of different patients, but not in healthy controls. Numbers of sequenced blood memory CD4+ clonotypes were comparable, with averages of approximately 39,000 in patients and fewer than 35,000 in controls. Plots that compared CSF and blood CD4+ T cell clonotypes from the same patient highlighted HCRT-specific and TRIB2-specific autoreactive clonotypes. No sequences matching autoreactive T cell clones were contained in some blood memory CD4+ repertoires from patients and controls.

V sheds 1 base and J sheds 8 bases, leaving 20 bases between their ends. The CDR3 starts with the cysteine, ends with the phenylalanine, and has 16 residues. Only the CDR3 DNA is retained, 48 bases long and in frame from the first base. CDR1 is given as MGHRA and CDR2 as YSYEKL, both from the germline V gene. The sample was CD45RA- memory CD4+ T cells from PBMCs. Per the publication, the cell subset or site label means: memory T cells sorted ex vivo from peripheral blood. The rearrangement combines TRBV4-1 with TRBJ1-2, with TRBD1 tentatively as D gene (6 bases match). This TCR came from a human donor with narcolepsy. The CDR3 reads as follows: CASSQAGRGAGDGYTF. The sequence in DNA is TGCGCCAGCAGCCAAGCCGGGCGAGGGGCAGGGGACGGCTACACCTTC.